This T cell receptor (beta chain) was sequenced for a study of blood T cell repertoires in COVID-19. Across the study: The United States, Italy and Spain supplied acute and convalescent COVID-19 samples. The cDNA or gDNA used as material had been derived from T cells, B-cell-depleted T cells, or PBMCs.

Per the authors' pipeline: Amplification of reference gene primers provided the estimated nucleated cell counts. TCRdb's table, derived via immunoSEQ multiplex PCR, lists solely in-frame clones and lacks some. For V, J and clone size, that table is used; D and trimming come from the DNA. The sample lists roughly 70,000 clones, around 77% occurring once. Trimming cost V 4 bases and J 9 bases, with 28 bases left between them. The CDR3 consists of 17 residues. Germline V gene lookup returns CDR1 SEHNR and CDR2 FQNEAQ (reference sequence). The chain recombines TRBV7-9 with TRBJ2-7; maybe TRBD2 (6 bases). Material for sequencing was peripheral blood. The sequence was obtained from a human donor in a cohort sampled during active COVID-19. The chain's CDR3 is CASSSDPRLGPAGGQYF. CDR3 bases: TGTGCCAGCAGCTCCGACCCTCGCCTGGGGCCAGCGGGCGGGCAGTACTTC. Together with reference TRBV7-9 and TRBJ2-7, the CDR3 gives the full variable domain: DTGVSQNPRHKITKRGQNVTFRCDPISEHNRLYWYRQTLGQGPEFLTYFQNEAQLEKSRLLSDRFSAERPKGSFSTLEIQRTEQGDSAMYLCASSSDPRLGPAGGQYFGPGTRLTVT.